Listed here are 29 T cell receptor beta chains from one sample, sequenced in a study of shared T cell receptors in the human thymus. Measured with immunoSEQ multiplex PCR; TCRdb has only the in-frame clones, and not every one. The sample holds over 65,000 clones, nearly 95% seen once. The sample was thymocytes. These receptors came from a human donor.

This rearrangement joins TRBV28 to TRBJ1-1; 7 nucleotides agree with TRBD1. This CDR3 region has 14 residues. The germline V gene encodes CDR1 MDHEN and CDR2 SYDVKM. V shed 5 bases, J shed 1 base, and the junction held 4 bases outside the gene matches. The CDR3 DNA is TGTGCCAGCAGTCTCGGGACAGAGAACACTGAAGCTTTCTTT. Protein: CASSLGTENTEAFF.

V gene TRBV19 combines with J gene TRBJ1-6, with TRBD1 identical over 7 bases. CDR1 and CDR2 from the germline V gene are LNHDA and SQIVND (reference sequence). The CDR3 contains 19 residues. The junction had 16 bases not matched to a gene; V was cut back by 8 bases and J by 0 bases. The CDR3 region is CASATGVFHPGSYNSPLHF. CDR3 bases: TGTGCCAGTGCAACAGGGGTCTTTCACCCCGGCTCCTATAATTCACCCCTCCACTTT.

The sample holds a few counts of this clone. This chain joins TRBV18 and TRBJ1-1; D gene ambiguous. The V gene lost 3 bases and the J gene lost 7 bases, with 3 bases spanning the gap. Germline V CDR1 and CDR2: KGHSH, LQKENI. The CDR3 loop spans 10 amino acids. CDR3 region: CASSPHEAFF. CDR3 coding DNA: TGTGCCAGCTCACCGCATGAAGCTTTCTTT.

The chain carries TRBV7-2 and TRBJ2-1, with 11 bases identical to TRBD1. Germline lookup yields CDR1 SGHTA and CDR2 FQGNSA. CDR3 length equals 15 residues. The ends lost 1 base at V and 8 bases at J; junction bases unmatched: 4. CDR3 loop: CASSLEGQGVYEQFF. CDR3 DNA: TGTGCCAGCAGCTTAGAGGGACAGGGGGTTTATGAGCAGTTCTTC.

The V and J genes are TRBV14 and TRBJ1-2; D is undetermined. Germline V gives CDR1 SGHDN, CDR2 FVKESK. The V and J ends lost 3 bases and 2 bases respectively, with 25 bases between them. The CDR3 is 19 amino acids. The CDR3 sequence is CASSHRVRHLQLINYGYTF. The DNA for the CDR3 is TGTGCCAGCAGCCATAGGGTGAGACACCTTCAACTCATAAACTATGGCTACACCTTC.

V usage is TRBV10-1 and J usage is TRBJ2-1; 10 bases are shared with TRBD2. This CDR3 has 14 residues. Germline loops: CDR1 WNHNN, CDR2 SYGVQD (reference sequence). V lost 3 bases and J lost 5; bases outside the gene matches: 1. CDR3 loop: CASSDSGGNNEQFF. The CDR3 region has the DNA TGCGCCAGCAGTGATAGCGGGGGGAACAATGAGCAGTTCTTC.

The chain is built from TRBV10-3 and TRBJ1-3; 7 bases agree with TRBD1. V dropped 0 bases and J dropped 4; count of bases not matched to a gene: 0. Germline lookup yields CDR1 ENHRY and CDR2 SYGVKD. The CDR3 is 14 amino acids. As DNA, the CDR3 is TGTGCCATCAGTGAGTCGACAGGGGGAAACACCATATATTTT. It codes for CAISESTGGNTIYF.

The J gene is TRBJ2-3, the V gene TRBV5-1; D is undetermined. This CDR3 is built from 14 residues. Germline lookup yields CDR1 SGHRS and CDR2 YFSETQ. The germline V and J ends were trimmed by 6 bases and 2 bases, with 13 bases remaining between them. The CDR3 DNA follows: TGCGCCAGCAAGGGCCAGGTGATCACAGATACGCAGTATTTT. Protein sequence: CASKGQVITDTQYF. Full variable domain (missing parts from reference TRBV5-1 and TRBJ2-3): KAGVTQTPRYLIKTRGQQVTLSCSPISGHRSVSWYQQTPGQGLQFLFEYFSETQRNKGNFPGRFSGRQFSNSRSEMNVSTLELGDSALYLCASKGQVITDTQYFGPGTRLTVL.

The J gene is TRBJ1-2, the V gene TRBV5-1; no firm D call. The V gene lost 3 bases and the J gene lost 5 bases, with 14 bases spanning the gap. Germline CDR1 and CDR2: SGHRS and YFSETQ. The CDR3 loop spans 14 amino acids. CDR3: CASSSRQLGYGYTF. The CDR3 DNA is TGCGCCAGCAGCTCCCGGCAGTTGGGGTATGGCTACACCTTC.

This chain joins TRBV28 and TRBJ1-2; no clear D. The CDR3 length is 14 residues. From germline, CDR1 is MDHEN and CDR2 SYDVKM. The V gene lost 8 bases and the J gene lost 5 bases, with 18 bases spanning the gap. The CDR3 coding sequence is TGTGCCAGCGTTTTTAATGGTGGCGGATATGGCTACACCTTC. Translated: CASVFNGGGYGYTF.

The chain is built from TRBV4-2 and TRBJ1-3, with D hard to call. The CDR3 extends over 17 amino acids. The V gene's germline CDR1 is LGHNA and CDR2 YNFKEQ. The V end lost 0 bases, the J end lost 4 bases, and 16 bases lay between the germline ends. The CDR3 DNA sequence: TGTGCCAGCAGCCAAGAGGATGAGGGAAGGTCGGGAAACACCATATATTTT. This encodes CASSQEDEGRSGNTIYF.

The CDR3 nucleotides are TGTGCCAGCAGCCCAGCCACAACAGGGCCGACTAATGAAAAACTGTTTTTT. Amino acid sequence: CASSPATTGPTNEKLFF. The rearrangement uses TRBV28 and TRBJ1-4; perhaps TRBD1 as D (6 bases). V was cut by 6 bases and J by 2 bases, with 19 bases left in between. This CDR3 has 17 amino acids. Looked up from germline, CDR1 is MDHEN and CDR2 is SYDVKM. The whole variable domain, filled in from reference TRBV28 and TRBJ1-4, reads DVKVTQSSRYLVKRTGEKVFLECVQDMDHENMFWYRQDPGLGLRLIYFSYDVKMKEKGDIPEGYSVSREKKERFSLILESASTNQTSMYLCASSPATTGPTNEKLFFGSGTQLSVL.

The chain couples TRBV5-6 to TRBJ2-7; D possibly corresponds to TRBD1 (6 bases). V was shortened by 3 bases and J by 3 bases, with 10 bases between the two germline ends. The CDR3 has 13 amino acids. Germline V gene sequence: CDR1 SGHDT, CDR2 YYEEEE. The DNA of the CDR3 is TGTGCCAGCAGCTCGGACAGATTCTACGAGCAGTACTTC. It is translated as CASSSDRFYEQYF.

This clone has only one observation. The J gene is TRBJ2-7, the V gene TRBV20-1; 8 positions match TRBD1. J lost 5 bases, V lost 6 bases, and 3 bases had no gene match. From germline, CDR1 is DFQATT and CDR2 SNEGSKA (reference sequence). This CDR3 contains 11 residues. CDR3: CSARDRNEQYF. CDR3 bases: TGCAGTGCAAGGGACAGGAACGAGCAGTACTTC.

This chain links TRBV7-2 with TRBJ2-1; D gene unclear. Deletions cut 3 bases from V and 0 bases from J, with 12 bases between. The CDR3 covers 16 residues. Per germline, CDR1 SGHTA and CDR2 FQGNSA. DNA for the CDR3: TGTGCCAGCAGCTTGGCCCTGGATAGCTCCTACAATGAGCAGTTCTTC. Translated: CASSLALDSSYNEQFF.

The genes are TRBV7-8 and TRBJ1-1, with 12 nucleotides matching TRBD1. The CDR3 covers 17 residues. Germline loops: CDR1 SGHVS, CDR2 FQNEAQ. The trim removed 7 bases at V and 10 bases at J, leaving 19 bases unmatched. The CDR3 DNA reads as TGTGCCAGCAACACAGGGACAGGGGGCTCCTCGAAGGGTGTAGCTTTCTTT. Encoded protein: CASNTGTGGSSKGVAFF. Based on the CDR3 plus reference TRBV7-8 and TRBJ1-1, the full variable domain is GAGVSQSPRYKVAKRGQDVALRCDPISGHVSLFWYQQALGQGPEFLTYFQNEAQLDKSGLPSDRFFAERPEGSVSTLKIQRTQQEDSAVYLCASNTGTGGSSKGVAFFGQGTRLTVV.

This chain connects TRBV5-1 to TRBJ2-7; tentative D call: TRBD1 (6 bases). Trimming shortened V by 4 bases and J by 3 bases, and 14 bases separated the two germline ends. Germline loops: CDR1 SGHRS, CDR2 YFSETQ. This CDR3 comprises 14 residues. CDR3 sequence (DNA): TGCGCCAGCAGCCCCCCCCAGGGGATCTACGAGCAGTACTTC. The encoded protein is CASSPPQGIYEQYF.

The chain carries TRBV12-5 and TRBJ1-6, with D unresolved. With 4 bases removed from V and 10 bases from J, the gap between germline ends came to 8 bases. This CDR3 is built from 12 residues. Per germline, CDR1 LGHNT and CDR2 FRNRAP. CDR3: CASGWTGSPLHF. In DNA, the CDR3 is TGTGCTAGTGGTTGGACTGGGTCACCCCTCCACTTT. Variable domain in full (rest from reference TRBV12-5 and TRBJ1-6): DARVTQTPRHKVTEMGQEVTMRCQPILGHNTVFWYRQTMMQGLELLAYFRNRAPLDDSGMPKDRFSAEMPDATLATLKIQPSEPRDSAVYFCASGWTGSPLHFGNGTRLTVT.

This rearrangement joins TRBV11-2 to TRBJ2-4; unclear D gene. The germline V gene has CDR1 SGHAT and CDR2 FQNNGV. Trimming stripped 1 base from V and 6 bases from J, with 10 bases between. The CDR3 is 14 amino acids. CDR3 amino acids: CASSLGVWGNIQYF. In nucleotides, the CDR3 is TGTGCCAGCAGCTTAGGGGTATGGGGAAACATTCAGTACTTC.

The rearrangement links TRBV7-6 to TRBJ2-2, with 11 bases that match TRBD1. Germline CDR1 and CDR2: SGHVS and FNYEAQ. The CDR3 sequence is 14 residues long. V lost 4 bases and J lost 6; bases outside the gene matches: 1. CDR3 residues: CASSWGQGAGELFF. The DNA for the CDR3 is TGTGCCAGCAGCTGGGGACAGGGGGCCGGGGAGCTGTTTTTT.

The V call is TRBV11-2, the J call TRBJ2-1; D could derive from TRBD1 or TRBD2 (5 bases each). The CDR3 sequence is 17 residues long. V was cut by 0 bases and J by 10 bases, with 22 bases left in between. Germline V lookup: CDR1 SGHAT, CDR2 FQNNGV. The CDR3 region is CASSLEGQGSGNFEQFF. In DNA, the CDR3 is TGTGCCAGCAGCTTAGAAGGGCAGGGTTCGGGGAATTTCGAGCAGTTCTTC. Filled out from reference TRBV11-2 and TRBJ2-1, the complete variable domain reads EAGVAQSPRYKIIEKRQSVAFWCNPISGHATLYWYQQILGQGPKLLIQFQNNGVVDDSQLPKDRFSAERLKGVDSTLKIQPAKLEDSAVYLCASSLEGQGSGNFEQFFGPGTRLTVL.

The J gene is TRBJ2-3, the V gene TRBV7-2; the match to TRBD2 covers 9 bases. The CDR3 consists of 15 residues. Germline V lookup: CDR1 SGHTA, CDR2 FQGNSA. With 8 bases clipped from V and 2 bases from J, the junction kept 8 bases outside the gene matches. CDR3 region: CASLAGGRVTDTQYF. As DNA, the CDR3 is TGTGCCAGCCTTGCGGGGGGGCGGGTCACAGATACGCAGTATTTT.

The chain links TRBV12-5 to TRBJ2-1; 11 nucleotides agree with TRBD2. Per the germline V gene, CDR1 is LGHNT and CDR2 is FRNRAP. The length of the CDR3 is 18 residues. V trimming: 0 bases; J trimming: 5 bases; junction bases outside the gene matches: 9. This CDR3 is CASGLVKVLAGGNNEQFF. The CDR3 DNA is TGTGCTAGTGGTTTGGTAAAAGTCCTAGCGGGGGGAAACAATGAGCAGTTCTTC.

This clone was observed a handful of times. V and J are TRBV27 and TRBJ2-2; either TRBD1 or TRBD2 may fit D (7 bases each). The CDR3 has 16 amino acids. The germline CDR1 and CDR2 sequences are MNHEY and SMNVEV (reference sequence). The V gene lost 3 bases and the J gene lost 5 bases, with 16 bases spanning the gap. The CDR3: CASSFWARGGTGELFF. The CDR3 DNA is TGTGCCAGCAGTTTTTGGGCCAGGGGGGGTACCGGGGAGCTGTTTTTT.

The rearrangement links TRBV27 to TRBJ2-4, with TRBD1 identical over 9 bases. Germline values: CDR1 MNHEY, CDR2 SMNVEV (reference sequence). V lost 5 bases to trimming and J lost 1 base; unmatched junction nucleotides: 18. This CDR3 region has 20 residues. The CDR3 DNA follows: TGTGCCAGCAGTCCCCCATCGCCGGACAGGGGTATTATGGCCAAAAACATTCAGTACTTC. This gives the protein CASSPPSPDRGIMAKNIQYF.

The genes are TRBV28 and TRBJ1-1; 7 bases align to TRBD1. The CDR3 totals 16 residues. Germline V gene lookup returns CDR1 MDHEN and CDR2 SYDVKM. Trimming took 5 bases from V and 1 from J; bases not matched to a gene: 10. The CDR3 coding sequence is TGTGCCAGCAGTGAGGGGGCGCAACGGTCGAACACTGAAGCTTTCTTT. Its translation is CASSEGAQRSNTEAFF.

The CDR3 bases are TGCGCCAGCAGCTCAGGTGACCGGGACAGGGATAGCGGGGCTTGCTACGAGCAGTACTTC. Its translation is CASSSGDRDRDSGACYEQYF. The V gene is TRBV5-1, the J gene TRBJ2-7, with D tentatively TRBD1 (9 bases). V was trimmed by 3 bases and J by 3 bases, leaving 31 bases between them. CDR3 length: 20 amino acids. The V gene's germline CDR1 is SGHRS and CDR2 YFSETQ.

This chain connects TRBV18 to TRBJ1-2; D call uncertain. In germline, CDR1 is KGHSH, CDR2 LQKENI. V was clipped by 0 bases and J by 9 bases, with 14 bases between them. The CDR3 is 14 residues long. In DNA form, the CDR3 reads TGTGCCAGCTCACCACCCCCCCCCGGGAATAGCTACACCTTC. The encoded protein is CASSPPPPGNSYTF.

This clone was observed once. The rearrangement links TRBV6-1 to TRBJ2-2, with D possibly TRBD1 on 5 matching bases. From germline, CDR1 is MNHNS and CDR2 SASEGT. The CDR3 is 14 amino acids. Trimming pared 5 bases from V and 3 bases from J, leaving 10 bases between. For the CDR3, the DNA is TGTGCCAGCAGTAAAACAGGTTACACCGGGGAGCTGTTTTTT. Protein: CASSKTGYTGELFF.